The clone carrying this T cell receptor (beta chain) was seen a few times. This specimen comes from a study of T cells in Graves' hyperthyroidism and ophthalmopathy. RNA transcripts provided the source from which TCR beta CDR3 regions were amplified. When the TCR CDR3 underwent first-round RT-PCR, the HTBI primer set was used. In TCRdb, the multiplex PCR reads were re-called with MiXCR into one record per CDR3 protein. The data hold under 400,000 distinct CDR3 sequences, with roughly 17% observed a single time. The PBMCs studied were ones that came from about 10 ml fresh peripheral blood. The length of the CDR3 is 13 residues. V gave up 1 base and J gave up 9 bases, with 10 bases separating them. CDR1 and CDR2 from the germline V gene are LNHDA and SQIVND (reference sequence).

The chain links TRBV19 to TRBJ2-1; D might be TRBD2 (5 bases). Input material: blood. The receptor was isolated from a man aged 30-40 years with Graves' hyperthyroidism. The CDR3 reads CASSIAPEVEQFF. Here the CDR3 DNA reads TGTGCCAGTAGTATAGCTCCGGAGGTTGAGCAGTTCTTC.